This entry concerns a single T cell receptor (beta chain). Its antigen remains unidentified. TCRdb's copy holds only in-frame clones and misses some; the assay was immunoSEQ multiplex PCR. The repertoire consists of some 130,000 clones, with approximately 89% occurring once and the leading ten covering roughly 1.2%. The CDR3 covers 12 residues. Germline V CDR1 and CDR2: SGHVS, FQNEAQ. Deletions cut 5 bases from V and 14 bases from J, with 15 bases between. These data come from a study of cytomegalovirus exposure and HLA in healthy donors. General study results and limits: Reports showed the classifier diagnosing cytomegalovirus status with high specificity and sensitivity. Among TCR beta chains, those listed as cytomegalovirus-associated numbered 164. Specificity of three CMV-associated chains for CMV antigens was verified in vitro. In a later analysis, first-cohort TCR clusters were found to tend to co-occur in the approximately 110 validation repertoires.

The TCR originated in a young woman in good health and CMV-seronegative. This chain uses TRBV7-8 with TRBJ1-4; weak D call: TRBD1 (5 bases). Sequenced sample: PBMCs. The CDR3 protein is CASSPTSGQLFF. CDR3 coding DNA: TGTGCCAGCAGCCCAACATCAGGGCAGCTGTTTTTT.